This T cell receptor beta chain is from a study of shared clonotypes between healthy human individuals (dated by TCRdb to about 2020). About the study as a whole: The cohort comprised two women and a few men aged 18 to 49 years. For each donor, CD4 naive and CD4 memory were each run on three plates, CD8 naive on two plates, and CD8 memory on one plate. To estimate repertoire size and how much clonotypes are shared between individuals, the study performed deep sequencing of blood TCR repertoires from five healthy adults. To increase sequencing depth and limit assay-specific biases, TCR repertoire library preparation and sequencing were carried out by different laboratories using diverse techniques. Between about 0.85 and 9.5 billion PBMCs per donor were obtained by leukapheresis.

As concerns this clone: What antigen it recognizes has not been identified. No qualities accompany the bases; no much larger clone lies one base away.

Broad study findings and their caveats: Because the study included a small number of donors, the genetic and exposure-history diversity represented was limited. Based on pairwise subsampling, the degree of clonotype sharing among donors was expected to be affected by sequencing depth. Naive subsets generally had larger estimated clonotype richness than memory subsets did. Across several donors, 5% to 6% of naive CD4, around 3.3% of naive CD8, approximately 2.5% of memory CD4, and under 0.45% of memory CD8 clonotypes were shared. Higher generation probabilities were observed for clonotypes shared by all four sorted-subset donors than for non-shared clonotypes. Even with the large sequencing depth, rarefaction of the sorted-subset datasets indicated that sequencing was incomplete. Sampling was restricted to blood, and TCR repertoires in tissue are likely to differ from TCR repertoires in blood.

CDR1 and CDR2, per the germline V gene, are SGHRS and YFSETQ. The germline V end is reduced by 4 bases and the J end by 3 bases; junction bases left unmatched: 6. The CDR3 runs 14 amino acids, cysteine and phenylalanine included. Just CDR3 DNA is preserved here, 42 bases in frame from base 1. TCR CDR3 regions were amplified from genomic DNA by multiplex PCR using the deep immunoSEQ assay. Extracted genomic DNA from each cell subset was spread evenly across all wells of several immunoSEQ 96-well plates, with each plate serving as a replicate. Each replicate PCR for sorted subsets received around 200 ng genomic DNA, equal to 28,000 or so T cell genomes. The purified libraries were quantified using a Qubit 3.0 fluorometer, sized with a Bioanalyzer 2100, and then quantified again using the KAPA Library Quantification kit. Each immunoSEQ 96-well plate was sequenced on its own single-read 150-cycle Illumina NextSeq 550 flow cell. On the study's bioinformatics: Because the immunoSEQ output included only junctional sequences and no quality scores, the filtering could not be the same as the filtering used for full-length reads. To assign V/J genes and CDR3, sequences were annotated against IMGT germline references using PyIR, a Python wrapper for IgBLAST v1.9. Reads were removed for weak V/J assignments (E-value above 1e-6), missing CDR3, stop codons, out-of-frame junctions, or ambiguous translated residues. A V3J clonotype was defined by an identical inferred V gene, J gene, and CDR3 amino acid sequence. Percentage overlap between repertoires was calculated by dividing the number of shared unique clonotypes by the size of the smaller repertoire. Richness of each repertoire was evaluated using RTK rarefaction, the Chao1 estimator, and Recon v2.1 estimates of unobserved clonotypes. OLGA was used to compute generation probabilities for all TCRbeta clonotypes that the gDNA method yielded from a few donors. The table was pulled from immuneACCESS by TCRdb, which kept in-frame rearrangements only. Such tables lose some clones; where checked, under half of the loss comes from unresolved V genes, and the rest has no known cause. V and J calls and clone size are those listed in that table; D and trimming were worked out from the DNA. The sample table records some 200,000 clones; around 63% of these occur just once. About 10% of the sample is in the top ten clones.

Donors were healthy HIV-negative adults with no recently reported acute infections or vaccinations. Every donor was a Caucasian adult residing in Nashville, Tennessee, USA. CD4+ T cells were enriched by magnetic negative selection; naive cells were then positively selected on CD45RA, and the negative fraction formed the memory subset. After blood collection by leukapheresis, PBMCs were isolated using Ficoll-Histopaque density gradient centrifugation and then cryopreserved in the vapor phase of liquid nitrogen. Purity and quantity of every magnetically sorted T cell population were checked by analytical flow cytometry. From each sorted fraction, genomic DNA was isolated and quantified by UV absorbance on a Nanodrop 2000c.

The specimen sequenced was memory CD4+ T cells sorted from blood. This specimen's cell subset or site label, interpreted: CD45RA-negative fraction. This receptor was taken from a man aged 25-45 years in good health. The chain is made from TRBV5-1 and TRBJ2-7, and 8 junctional nucleotides match TRBD2. The nucleotide sequence is TGCGCCAGCAGCACAAGCGGGAGTAGCTACGAGCAGTACTTC. Translated, it reads CASSTSGSSYEQYF. This CDR3, with the reference TRBV5-1 and TRBJ2-7 proteins standing in past its ends, gives the full variable domain KAGVTQTPRYLIKTRGQQVTLSCSPISGHRSVSWYQQTPGQGLQFLFEYFSETQRNKGNFPGRFSGRQFSNSRSEMNVSTLELGDSALYLCASSTSGSSYEQYFGPGTRLTVT.